This T cell receptor (beta chain) stems from a study of T cells after posttransplantation cyclophosphamide. General observations from the study: Tissue-infiltrating T cells from skin or gut overlapped little with blood T cells.

The data were produced by immunoSEQ multiplex PCR, yet TCRdb's version contains in-frame clones alone and is incomplete. Of about 52,000 clones listed, 90% to 95% are singletons. As regards this clone: Its antigen is not identified.

The sequencing sample was made of PBMCs. The sequence was obtained from a woman under 40 in good health and a related stem cell transplant donor.

CDR3 DNA sequence: TGTGCCAGCTCACAGGGACAGAACACTGAAGCTTTCTTT. This gives the protein CASSQGQNTEAFF. The V call is TRBV18, the J call TRBJ1-1, with a possible D match to TRBD1 (6 bases). Between the trimmed V and J ends, which lost 4 bases and 1 base, there was a span of 7 bases. CDR1 is KGHSH and CDR2 is LQKENI in the germline V gene. The CDR3 contains 13 residues.